This TCR beta chain derives from a study of blood T cells in healthy people across ages. Using a J-beta primer mix together with a sample-barcoded 5' primer, a second PCR was run for about 7 to 12 cycles. TCRdb redid the calling of the 5' RACE reads with MiXCR, one entry per CDR3 protein. The sample lists 590,000 or so distinct CDR3 sequences; about 30% were seen once. The CDR3 loop spans 15 amino acids. The V segment lost 0 bases and the J segment 3 bases; nucleotides outside the gene matches: 0. Germline V gene lookup returns CDR1 KGHDR and CDR2 SFDVKD. The clonotype comes from a woman aged 80 or over in good health. This chain joins TRBV24-1 and TRBJ2-1, with 8 positions matching TRBD2. Sequencing was done on a sample of blood. The CDR3: CATSDLRGGYNEQFF. The CDR3, as DNA: TGTGCCACCAGTGATTTGCGGGGGGGCTACAATGAGCAGTTCTTC.